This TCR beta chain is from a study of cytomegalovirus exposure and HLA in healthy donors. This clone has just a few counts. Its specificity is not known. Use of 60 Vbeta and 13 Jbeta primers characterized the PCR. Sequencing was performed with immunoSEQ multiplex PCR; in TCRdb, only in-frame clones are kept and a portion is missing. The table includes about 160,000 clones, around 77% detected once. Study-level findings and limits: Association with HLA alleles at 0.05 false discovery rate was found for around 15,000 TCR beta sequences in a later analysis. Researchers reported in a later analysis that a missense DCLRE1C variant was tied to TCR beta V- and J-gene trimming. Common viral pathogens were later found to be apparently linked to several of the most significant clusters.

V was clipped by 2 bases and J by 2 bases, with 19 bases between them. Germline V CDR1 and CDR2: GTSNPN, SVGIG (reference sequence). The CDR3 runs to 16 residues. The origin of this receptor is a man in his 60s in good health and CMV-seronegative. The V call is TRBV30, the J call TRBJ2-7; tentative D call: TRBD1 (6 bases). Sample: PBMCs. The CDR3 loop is CAWSLPGEQTTYEQYF. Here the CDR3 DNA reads TGTGCCTGGAGTCTTCCAGGGGAACAGACAACCTACGAGCAGTACTTC. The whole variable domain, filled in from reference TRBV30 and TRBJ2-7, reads SQTIHQWPATLVQPVGSPLSLECTVEGTSNPNLYWYRQAAGRGLQLLFYSVGIGQISSEVPQNLSASRPQDRQFILSSKKLLLSDSGFYLCAWSLPGEQTTYEQYFGPGTRLTVT.